The 16 T cell receptor beta chains given below trace back to one sample, sequenced in a study of cytomegalovirus exposure and HLA in healthy donors. Primers for the PCR totalled 60 Vbeta and 13 Jbeta. TCRdb keeps only in-frame clones here, not all; method: immunoSEQ multiplex PCR. The sample lists 95,000 to 130,000 clones; roughly a tenth were seen once. Sequencing was performed on PBMCs. These receptors were obtained from a man aged 25 to 40 in good health and CMV-seronegative.

The chain recombines TRBV7-9 with TRBJ1-1; 7 positions match TRBD1. V shed 2 bases and J 4 bases; nucleotides not matched to a gene: 4. Germline values: CDR1 SEHNR, CDR2 FQNEAQ (reference sequence). The CDR3 consists of 14 residues. The CDR3 here is CASSLQGGGTEAFF. The DNA for the CDR3 is TGTGCCAGCAGCTTACAGGGGGGAGGCACTGAAGCTTTCTTT.

The gene calls are TRBV16 and TRBJ1-1; the D gene is possibly TRBD1 (5 bases). In germline, CDR1 is KGHSY, CDR2 FQNENV. V lost 4 bases to trimming and J lost 1 base, with 13 bases between them. This CDR3 is built from 15 residues. The CDR3 loop reads CASSRLGQGNTEAFF. Here the CDR3 DNA reads TGTGCCAGCAGCCGCCTGGGGCAGGGGAACACTGAAGCTTTCTTT.

In its sample, this clone was seen a few times. This sequence joins TRBV9 and TRBJ2-7, with TRBD2 identical over 12 bases. The CDR3 has 15 amino acids. J gave up 3 bases and V 3 bases, and 4 bases lay outside the gene matches. Germline CDR1 and CDR2: SGDLS and YYNGEE. The CDR3, as DNA: TGTGCCAGCAGCGCGACTAGCGGGAGTATCTACGAGCAGTACTTC. This encodes CASSATSGSIYEQYF.

This clone was seen a few times. The rearrangement links TRBV7-9 to TRBJ1-1; D is undetermined. V lost 2 bases and J 10 bases, leaving 11 bases between the germline ends. CDR3 length equals 12 residues. CDR1 and CDR2 from the germline V gene are SEHNR and FQNEAQ (reference sequence). The chain's CDR3 is CASSLSAGRAFF. The CDR3 region has the DNA TGTGCCAGCAGCTTATCGGCGGGTCGAGCTTTCTTT.

The rearrangement uses TRBV7-9 and TRBJ2-7; the match to TRBD2 covers 10 bases. The CDR3 length is 15 residues. The V gene end was trimmed by 2 bases and the J gene end by 7 bases; junction bases not matched to a gene: 8. Per the germline V gene, CDR1 is SEHNR and CDR2 is FQNEAQ (reference sequence). Here the CDR3 DNA reads TGTGCCAGCAGCTTAATTCCTAGCGGGAGAGGTGAGCAGTACTTC. Translation gives CASSLIPSGRGEQYF.

This clone was counted between two and nine times. This chain links TRBV5-6 with TRBJ2-2, with D perhaps TRBD1 (6 bases). Germline values: CDR1 SGHDT, CDR2 YYEEEE. Trimming shortened V by 1 base and J by 6 bases, and 13 bases separated the two germline ends. CDR3 size: 15 residues. CDR3 in amino acids: CASSLKGAGAGELFF. CDR3 coding DNA: TGTGCCAGCAGCTTGAAGGGAGCAGGGGCCGGGGAGCTGTTTTTT.

About this clone: Other DNA sequences in this sample translate to the same CDR3. The V and J genes are TRBV5-1 and TRBJ2-1, with TRBD2 matching 8 bases. The CDR3 spans 17 residues. The germline V gene encodes CDR1 SGHRS and CDR2 YFSETQ. V lost 3 bases and J lost 0; bases outside the gene matches: 8. The CDR3 coding sequence is TGCGCCAGCAGCTCGACGGGAGGGCCAGACTCCTACAATGAGCAGTTCTTC. Protein product: CASSSTGGPDSYNEQFF.

This clone is a singleton in its sample. V and J are TRBV27 and TRBJ1-3, with D unclear. The CDR3 loop spans 14 amino acids. CDR1 and CDR2 from the germline V gene are MNHEY and SMNVEV (reference sequence). The V end lost 0 bases, the J end lost 7 bases, and 10 bases lay between the germline ends. CDR3: CASSLSGRANTIYF. CDR3 bases: TGTGCCAGCAGTTTATCAGGGAGGGCGAACACCATATATTTT.

This clone has only a few counts. The chain is built from TRBV19 and TRBJ2-2, with 10 bases lining up with TRBD2. Germline V gene lookup returns CDR1 LNHDA and CDR2 SQIVND (reference sequence). Trimming at V came to 10 bases and at J to 5 bases, leaving 16 bases not matched to a gene. This CDR3 has 17 amino acids. This CDR3 is CATQGGPSGRKTGELFF. CDR3 nucleotide sequence: TGTGCCACCCAGGGGGGTCCTAGCGGGAGAAAAACCGGGGAGCTGTTTTTT. Supplemented by reference TRBV19 and TRBJ2-2, the full variable domain reads DGGITQSPKYLFRKEGQNVTLSCEQNLNHDAMYWYRQDPGQGLRLIYYSQIVNDFQKGDIAEGYSVSREKKESFPLTVTSAQKNPTAFYLCATQGGPSGRKTGELFFGEGSRLTVL.

This chain links TRBV6-1 with TRBJ2-3; 12 bases agree with TRBD2. Germline V gene data show CDR1 as MNHNS and CDR2 as SASEGT. The junction had 5 bases not matched to a gene; V was cut back by 2 bases and J by 5 bases. This CDR3 spans 16 amino acids. The DNA of the CDR3 is TGTGCCAGCAGTGAACTAGCGGGGGGGCCATTAGATACGCAGTATTTT. Its translation: CASSELAGGPLDTQYF.

This rearrangement joins TRBV7-8 to TRBJ2-7; D unclear. The CDR3 is 13 amino acids. Germline CDR1 is SGHVS and CDR2 is FQNEAQ. V was shortened by 0 bases and J by 7 bases, with 10 bases between the two germline ends. CDR3 protein: CASSLAVKREQYF. The CDR3, as DNA: TGTGCCAGCAGCTTAGCGGTCAAGAGGGAGCAGTACTTC.

This chain uses TRBV29-1 with TRBJ1-1; possible D gene TRBD1, 6 bases. Germline CDR1 is SQVTM and CDR2 is ANQGSEA. The V and J ends lost 4 bases and 3 bases respectively, with 9 bases between them. The CDR3 consists of 12 residues. The chain's CDR3 is CSVGRGYTEAFF. CDR3 nucleotide sequence: TGCAGCGTTGGTAGGGGGTACACTGAAGCTTTCTTT.

This clone was seen only a few times. The J gene is TRBJ2-7, the V gene TRBV6-5; the D is unclear. Germline CDR1 reads MNHEY; CDR2 reads SVGAGI. CDR3 length: 13 residues. V lost 0 bases, J lost 2 bases, and 5 bases lay in between. CDR3 region: CASSYSGTYEQYF. The CDR3, as DNA: TGTGCCAGCAGTTACTCCGGTACCTACGAGCAGTACTTC.

This sequence joins TRBV5-6 and TRBJ2-2; D unclear. Germline V lookup: CDR1 SGHDT, CDR2 YYEEEE. This CDR3 has 15 amino acids. Trimming shortened V by 0 bases and J by 1 base, and 7 bases separated the two germline ends. The CDR3 DNA is TGTGCCAGCAGCTTGGGGCAGATGAACACCGGGGAGCTGTTTTTT. Its protein is CASSLGQMNTGELFF.

The J gene is TRBJ1-2, the V gene TRBV6-1; 7 bases map to TRBD1. Germline loops: CDR1 MNHNS, CDR2 SASEGT. V gave up 8 bases and J gave up 0 bases; unmatched junction bases: 0. The CDR3 spans 12 residues. The CDR3 DNA is TGTGCCAGCGGACAGGCTAACTATGGCTACACCTTC. Protein product: CASGQANYGYTF.

This clone was seen a few times. The chain combines TRBV6-5 with TRBJ2-7, with 8 bases identical to TRBD1. Per the germline V gene, CDR1 is MNHEY and CDR2 is SVGAGI. The length of the CDR3 is 16 residues. V shed 2 bases and J 5 bases; nucleotides not matched to a gene: 11. Written as DNA, the CDR3 is TGTGCCAGCAGTTACAACAGGGGGACAGCGGTAAACGAGCAGTACTTC. Amino acid sequence: CASSYNRGTAVNEQYF.